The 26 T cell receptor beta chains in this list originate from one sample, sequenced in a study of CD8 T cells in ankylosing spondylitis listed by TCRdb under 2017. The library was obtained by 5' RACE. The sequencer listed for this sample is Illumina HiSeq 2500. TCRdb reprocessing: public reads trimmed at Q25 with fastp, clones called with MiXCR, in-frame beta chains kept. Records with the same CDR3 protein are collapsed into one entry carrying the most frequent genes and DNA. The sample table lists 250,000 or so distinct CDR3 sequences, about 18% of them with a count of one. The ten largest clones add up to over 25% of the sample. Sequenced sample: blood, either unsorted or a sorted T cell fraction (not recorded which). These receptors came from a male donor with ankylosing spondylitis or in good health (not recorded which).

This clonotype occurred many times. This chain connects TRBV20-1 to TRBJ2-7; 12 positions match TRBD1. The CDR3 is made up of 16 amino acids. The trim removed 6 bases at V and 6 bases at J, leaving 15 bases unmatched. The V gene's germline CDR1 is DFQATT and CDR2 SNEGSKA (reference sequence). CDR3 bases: TGCAGTGCGAGTAAAGCACCCGGGACAGGGGGCGCCGAGCAGTACTTC. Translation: CSASKAPGTGGAEQYF.

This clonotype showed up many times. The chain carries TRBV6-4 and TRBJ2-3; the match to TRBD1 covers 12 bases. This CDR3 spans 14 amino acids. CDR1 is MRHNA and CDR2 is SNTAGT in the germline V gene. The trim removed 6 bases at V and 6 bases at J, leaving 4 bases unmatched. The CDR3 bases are TGTGCCAGCAGGACGGGACAGGGGGCCGATACGCAGTATTTT. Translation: CASRTGQGADTQYF.

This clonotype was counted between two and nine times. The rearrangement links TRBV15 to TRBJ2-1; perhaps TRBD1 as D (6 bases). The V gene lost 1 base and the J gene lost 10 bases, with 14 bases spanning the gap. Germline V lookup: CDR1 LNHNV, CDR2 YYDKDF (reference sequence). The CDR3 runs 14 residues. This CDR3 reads CATSRVFTGTEQFF. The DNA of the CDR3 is TGTGCCACCAGCAGAGTATTCACCGGGACAGAGCAGTTCTTC.

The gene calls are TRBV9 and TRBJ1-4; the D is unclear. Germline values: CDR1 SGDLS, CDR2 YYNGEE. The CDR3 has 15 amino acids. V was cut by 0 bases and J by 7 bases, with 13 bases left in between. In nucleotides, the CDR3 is TGTGCCAGCAGCGTAGCTGGATTCGTTGGTGAAAAACTGTTTTTT. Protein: CASSVAGFVGEKLFF.

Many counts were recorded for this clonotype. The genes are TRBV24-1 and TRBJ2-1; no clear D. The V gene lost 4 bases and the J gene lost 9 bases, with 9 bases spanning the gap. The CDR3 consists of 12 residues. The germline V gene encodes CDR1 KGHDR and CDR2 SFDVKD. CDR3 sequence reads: CATSDPGAEQFF. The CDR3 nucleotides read TGTGCCACCAGTGACCCAGGAGCTGAGCAGTTCTTC.

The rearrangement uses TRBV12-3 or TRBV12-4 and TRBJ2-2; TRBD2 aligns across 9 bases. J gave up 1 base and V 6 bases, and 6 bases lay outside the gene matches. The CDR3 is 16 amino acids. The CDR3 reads CASRGLADKNTGELFF. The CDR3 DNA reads TGTGCCAGCAGGGGACTAGCAGATAAGAACACCGGGGAGCTGTTTTTT.

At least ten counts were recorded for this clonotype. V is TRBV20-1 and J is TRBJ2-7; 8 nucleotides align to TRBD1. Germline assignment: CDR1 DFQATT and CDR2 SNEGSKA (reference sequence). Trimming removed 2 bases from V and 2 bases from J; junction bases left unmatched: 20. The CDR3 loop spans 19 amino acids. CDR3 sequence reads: CSARLYLGIHPGQAYEQYF. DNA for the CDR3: TGCAGTGCTAGACTGTATTTGGGGATTCACCCGGGACAGGCCTACGAGCAGTACTTC.

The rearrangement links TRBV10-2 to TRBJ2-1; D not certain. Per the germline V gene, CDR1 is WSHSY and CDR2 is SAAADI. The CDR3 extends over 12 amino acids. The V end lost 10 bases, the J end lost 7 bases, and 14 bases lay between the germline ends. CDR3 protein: CATGKALNEQFF. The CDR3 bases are TGCGCCACCGGAAAGGCGCTAAATGAGCAGTTCTTC.

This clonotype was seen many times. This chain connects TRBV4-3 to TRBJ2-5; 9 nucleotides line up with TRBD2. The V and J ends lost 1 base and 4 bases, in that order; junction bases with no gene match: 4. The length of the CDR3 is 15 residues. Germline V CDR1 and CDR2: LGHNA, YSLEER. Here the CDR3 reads CASSQGTSEVETQYF. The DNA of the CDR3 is TGCGCCAGCAGCCAAGGGACTAGCGAGGTAGAGACCCAGTACTTC.

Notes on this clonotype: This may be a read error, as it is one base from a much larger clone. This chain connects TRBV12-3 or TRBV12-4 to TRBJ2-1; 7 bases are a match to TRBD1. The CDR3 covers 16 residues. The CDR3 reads CASSSYWDSADKEQFF. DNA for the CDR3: TGTGCCAGCAGTTCCTACTGGGACAGCGCCGACAAAGAGCAGTTCTTC.

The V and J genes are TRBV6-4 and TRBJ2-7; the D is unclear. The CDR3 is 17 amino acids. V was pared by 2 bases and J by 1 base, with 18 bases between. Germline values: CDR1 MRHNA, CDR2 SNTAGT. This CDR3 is CASSDTEFPFSSYEQYF. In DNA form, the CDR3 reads TGTGCCAGCAGTGACACGGAATTCCCCTTTAGTTCCTACGAGCAGTACTTC.

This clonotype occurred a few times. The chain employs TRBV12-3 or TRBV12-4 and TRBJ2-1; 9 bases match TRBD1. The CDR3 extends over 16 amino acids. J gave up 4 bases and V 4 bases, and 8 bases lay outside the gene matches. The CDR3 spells CASSSPGTGSYNEQFF. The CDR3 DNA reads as TGTGCCAGCAGTTCCCCCGGGACAGGGAGTTACAATGAGCAGTTCTTC.

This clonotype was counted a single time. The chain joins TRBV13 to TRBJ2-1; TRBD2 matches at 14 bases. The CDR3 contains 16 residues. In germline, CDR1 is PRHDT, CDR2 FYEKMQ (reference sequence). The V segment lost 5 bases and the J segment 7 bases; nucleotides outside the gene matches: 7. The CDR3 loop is CASSPTSGRAGNEQFF. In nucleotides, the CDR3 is TGTGCCAGCAGCCCGACTAGCGGGAGGGCGGGTAATGAGCAGTTCTTC.

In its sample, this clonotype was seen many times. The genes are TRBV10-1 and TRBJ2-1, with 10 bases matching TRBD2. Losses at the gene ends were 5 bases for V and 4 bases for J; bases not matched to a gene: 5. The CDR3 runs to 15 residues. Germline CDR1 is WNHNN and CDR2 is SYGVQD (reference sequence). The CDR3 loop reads CASSIGTSEYNEQFF. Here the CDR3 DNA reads TGCGCCAGCAGTATTGGGACTAGCGAGTACAATGAGCAGTTCTTC.

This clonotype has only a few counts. CDR3 region: CASSQEAGSGDTQYF. CDR3 in DNA: TGTGCCAGCAGCCAAGAAGCGGGATCGGGAGATACGCAGTATTTT. This rearrangement joins TRBV3-1 to TRBJ2-3; 7 bases map to TRBD2. The CDR3 runs 15 residues. Germline loops: CDR1 LGHDT, CDR2 YNNKEL (reference sequence). V lost 0 bases and J lost 5; bases outside the gene matches: 5.

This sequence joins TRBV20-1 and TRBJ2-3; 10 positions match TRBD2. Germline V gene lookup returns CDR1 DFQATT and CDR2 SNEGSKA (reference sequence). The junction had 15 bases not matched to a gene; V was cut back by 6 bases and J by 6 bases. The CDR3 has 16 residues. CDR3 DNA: TGCAGTGCCCCATTCCGGCTAGCGGGAGCAGGGGATACGCAGTATTTT. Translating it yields CSAPFRLAGAGDTQYF.

The CDR3 protein is CASSRLAGAQETQYF. The CDR3 coding sequence is TGTGCCAGCAGTAGACTAGCGGGAGCTCAAGAGACCCAGTACTTC. The gene calls are TRBV12-3 or TRBV12-4 and TRBJ2-5, with 12 bases matching TRBD2. The CDR3 is 15 residues long. Unmatched junction bases numbered 3, after V lost 5 bases and J lost 2 bases.

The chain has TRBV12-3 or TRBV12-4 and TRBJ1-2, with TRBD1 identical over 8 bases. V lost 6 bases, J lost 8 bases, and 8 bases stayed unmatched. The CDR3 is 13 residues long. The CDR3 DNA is TGTGCCAGCAGCATCCAGGGGGCAGGGGGCTACACCTTC. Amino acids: CASSIQGAGGYTF.

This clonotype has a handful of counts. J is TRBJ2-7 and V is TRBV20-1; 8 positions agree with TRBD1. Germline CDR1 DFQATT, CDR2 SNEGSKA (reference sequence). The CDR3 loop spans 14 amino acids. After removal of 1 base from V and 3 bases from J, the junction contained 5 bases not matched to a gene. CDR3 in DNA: TGCAGTGCTAGAGGGGACAGGAATTTCTACGAGCAGTACTTC. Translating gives CSARGDRNFYEQYF.

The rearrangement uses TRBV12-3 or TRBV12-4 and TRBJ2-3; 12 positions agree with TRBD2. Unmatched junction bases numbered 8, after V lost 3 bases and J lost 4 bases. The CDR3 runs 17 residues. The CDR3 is CASSFGTSGRMADTQYF. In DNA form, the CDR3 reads TGTGCCAGCAGTTTTGGAACTAGCGGGAGGATGGCAGATACGCAGTATTTT.

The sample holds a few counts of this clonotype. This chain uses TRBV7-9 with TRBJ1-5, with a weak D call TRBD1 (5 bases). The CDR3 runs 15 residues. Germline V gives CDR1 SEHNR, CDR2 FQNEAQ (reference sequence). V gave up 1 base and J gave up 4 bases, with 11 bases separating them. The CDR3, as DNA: TGTGCCAGCAGCTTAGATGTAGGGGATAATCAGCCCCAGCATTTT. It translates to CASSLDVGDNQPQHF.

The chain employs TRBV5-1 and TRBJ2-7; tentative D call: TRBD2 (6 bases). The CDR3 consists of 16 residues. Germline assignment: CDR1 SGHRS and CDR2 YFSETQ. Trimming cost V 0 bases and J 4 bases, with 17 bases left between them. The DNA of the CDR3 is TGCGCCAGCAGCTTGGGGTCAGGGACTCCTTGGTACGAGCAGTACTTC. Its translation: CASSLGSGTPWYEQYF.

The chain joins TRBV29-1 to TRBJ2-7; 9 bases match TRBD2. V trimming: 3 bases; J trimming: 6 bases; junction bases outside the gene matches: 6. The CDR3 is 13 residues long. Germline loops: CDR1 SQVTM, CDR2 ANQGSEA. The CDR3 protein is CSVDASGTLEQYF. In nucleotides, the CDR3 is TGCAGCGTTGACGCTAGCGGGACTCTCGAGCAGTACTTC.

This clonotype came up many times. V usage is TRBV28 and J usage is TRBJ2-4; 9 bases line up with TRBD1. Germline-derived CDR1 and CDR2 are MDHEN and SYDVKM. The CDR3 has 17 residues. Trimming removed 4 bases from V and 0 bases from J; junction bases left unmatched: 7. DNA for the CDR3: TGTGCCAGCAGTTACTTCCGGGACAGGGTAGCCAAAAACATTCAGTACTTC. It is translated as CASSYFRDRVAKNIQYF.

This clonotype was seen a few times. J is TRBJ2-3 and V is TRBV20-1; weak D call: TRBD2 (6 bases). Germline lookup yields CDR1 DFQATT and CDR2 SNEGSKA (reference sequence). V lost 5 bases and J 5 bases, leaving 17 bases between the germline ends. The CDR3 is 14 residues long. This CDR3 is CSAPSAEEGDTQYF. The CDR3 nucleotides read TGCAGTGCTCCCTCTGCGGAGGAGGGAGATACGCAGTATTTT.

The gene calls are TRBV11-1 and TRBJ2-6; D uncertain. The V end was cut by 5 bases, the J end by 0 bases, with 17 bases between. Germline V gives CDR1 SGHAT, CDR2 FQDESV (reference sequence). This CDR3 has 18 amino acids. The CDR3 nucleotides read TGTGCCAGCAGCCCCGAGCGACTCCAGTTCTCTGGGGCCAACGTCCTGACTTTC. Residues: CASSPERLQFSGANVLTF.